This entry features one T cell receptor (beta chain) sequence. These data are taken from a study of shared clonotypes between healthy human individuals. Once extracted for a subset, genomic DNA was divided evenly among several immunoSEQ plates. Profiling relied on immunoSEQ multiplex PCR, and the TCRdb table lists in-frame clones only, not all of them. Counted here are roughly 700,000 clones, around 67% occurring once; the ten biggest clones make up roughly 1.7%. The germline gives CDR1 MNHEY, CDR2 SVGAGI. Trimming stripped 5 bases from V and 8 bases from J, with 19 bases between. This CDR3 is built from 15 residues.

This chain connects TRBV6-5 to TRBJ2-1, with D possibly matching TRBD2 (5 bases). What was sequenced was memory CD4+ T cells sorted from blood. The subset denotes: CD45RA-negative fraction. This receptor was taken from a woman in her 30s in good health. The CDR3: CASSKTGRFNDEQFF. CDR3 nucleotides: TGTGCCAGCAGTAAGACGGGAAGGTTCAATGATGAGCAGTTCTTC.